The sequence of this TCR beta chain was determined in a study of cytomegalovirus exposure and HLA in healthy donors. Study at large: Samples from HLA-typed donors yielded approximately 88 million unique TCRs in an early data release. Study-level findings and limits: Reported results showed that the classifier diagnosed cytomegalovirus status with high specificity and sensitivity.

Both 60 Vbeta primers and 13 Jbeta primers went into the PCR. Profiled with immunoSEQ multiplex PCR; TCRdb holds only in-frame clones, not every one. The repertoire includes some 40,000 clones, over 70% of them detected once, and 2.5% to 3% sits in the top ten. Notes on this clone: Its antigen is unidentified.

Germline V gene data show CDR1 as MNHNS and CDR2 as SASEGT. Trimming took 0 bases from V and 4 from J; bases not matched to a gene: 8. The length of the CDR3 is 16 residues. The sequenced sample consisted of PBMCs. This TCR was recovered from a man between 50 and 59 years old in good health and CMV-seronegative. The J gene is TRBJ1-2, the V gene TRBV6-1; 7 bases are shared with TRBD1. The CDR3 spells CASSEAGQQGSYGYTF. As DNA, the CDR3 is TGTGCCAGCAGTGAAGCCGGGCAACAGGGGTCCTATGGCTACACCTTC.